The clone carrying this T cell receptor (beta chain) appeared a few times. Sample time point: blood 2 weeks post-SBRT. Treatment denoted: 15 Gy SBRT to primary tumor, nephrectomy 4 weeks later. The CDR3 covers 12 residues. Germline V CDR1 and CDR2: SGHTA, FQGNSA. Deletions cut 0 bases from V and 10 bases from J, with 6 bases between. This sample is part of a study of radiation and T cells in renal cell carcinoma. Profiled with immunoSEQ multiplex PCR; TCRdb holds only in-frame clones, not every one. The sample consists of some 26,000 clones, roughly 80% of them appearing once. The V call is TRBV7-2, the J call TRBJ1-4, with D unresolved. The clonotype comes from a man between 60 and 70 years old with renal cell carcinoma. The source was blood, collected from a patient whose treatment included radiotherapy and nephrectomy. CDR3 protein: CASSLAEGKLFF. DNA for the CDR3: TGTGCCAGCAGCTTAGCGGAGGGAAAACTGTTTTTT.